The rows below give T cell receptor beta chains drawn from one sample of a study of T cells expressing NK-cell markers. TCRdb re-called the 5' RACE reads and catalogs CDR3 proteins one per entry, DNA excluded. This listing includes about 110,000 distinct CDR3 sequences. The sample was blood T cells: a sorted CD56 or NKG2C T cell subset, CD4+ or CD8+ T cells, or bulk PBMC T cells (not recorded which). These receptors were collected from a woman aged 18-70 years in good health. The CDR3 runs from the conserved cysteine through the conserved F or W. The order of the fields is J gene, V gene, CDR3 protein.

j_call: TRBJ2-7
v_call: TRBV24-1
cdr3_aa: CATSDGTSGLYEQYF

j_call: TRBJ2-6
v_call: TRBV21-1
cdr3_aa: CASSKTSQGNLTNDSGANVLTF

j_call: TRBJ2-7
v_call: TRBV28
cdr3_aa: CASSFGTEQYF

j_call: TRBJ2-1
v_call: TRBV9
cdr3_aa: CASSAGLNEQFF

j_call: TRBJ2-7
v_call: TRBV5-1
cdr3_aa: CASSLESTYEQYF

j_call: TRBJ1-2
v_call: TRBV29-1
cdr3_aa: CSVSRDYGYTF

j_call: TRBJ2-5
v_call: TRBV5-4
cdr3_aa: CASSVEVRIQETQYF

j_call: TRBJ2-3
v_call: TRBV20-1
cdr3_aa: CSAESTFKSGTTSTDTQYF

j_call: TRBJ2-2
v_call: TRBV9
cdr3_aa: CASSAGGDYPGELFF

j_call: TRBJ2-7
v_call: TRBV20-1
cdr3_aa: CSATSRDRVEQYF

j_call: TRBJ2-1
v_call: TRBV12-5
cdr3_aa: CASQLAGGGDEQFF

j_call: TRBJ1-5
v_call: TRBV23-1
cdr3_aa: CASSPRTVQPQHF

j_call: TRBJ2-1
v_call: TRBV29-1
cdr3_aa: CSAPTGNNEQFF